This TCR beta chain derives from a study of blood T cell repertoires in COVID-19. Study background: The United States, Italy and Spain provided the acute and convalescent COVID-19 samples. Nucleic acid was either cDNA or gDNA, and it came from T cells, B-cell-depleted T cells, or PBMCs.

Original analysis: Counts of nucleated cells, estimated from reference gene primer amplification, were obtained. The data were produced by immunoSEQ multiplex PCR, yet TCRdb's version contains in-frame clones alone and is incomplete. The V and J calls and clone size were taken over from that table, and D and trimming were inferred from the DNA. Among about 100,000 clones, about 91% were seen once, and the ten largest hold 6.5% to 7%. Germline lookup yields CDR1 SQVTM and CDR2 ANQGSEA. The CDR3 covers 14 residues. J lost 2 bases, V lost 6 bases, and 7 bases had no gene match. The chain recombines TRBV29-1 with TRBJ2-1; TRBD2 matches 7 bases. The TCR was taken from a man aged 45 to 65 with active or convalescent COVID-19. The sequenced material came from peripheral blood. The CDR3 nucleotides are TGCAGCGTCAGACTAGCTTATACCTACAATGAGCAGTTCTTC. Residues: CSVRLAYTYNEQFF.